The entry below describes one T cell receptor beta chain. Its antigen remains unknown. This sample was taken from a study of early T cells in non-severe SARS-CoV-2 infection. Study-wide context: Chains from this unsorted whole-blood bulk RNA could not be paired. Overall study results and limits: VDJdb-based matching was biased toward anti-spike CD8 responses and missed private and CD4 specificities.

Attachment of unique molecular identifiers to individual cDNA molecules was performed. TCRdb reprocessed the 5' RACE reads via MiXCR and lists one record per CDR3 protein. The sample contains about 94,000 distinct CDR3 sequences, over 10% of which appear only once. The CDR3 totals 21 residues. The trim removed 0 bases at V and 3 bases at J, leaving 23 bases unmatched. Germline V gene lookup returns CDR1 SGHRS and CDR2 YFSETQ. The J gene is TRBJ2-7, the V gene TRBV5-1, with 8 bases fitting TRBD1. The sample taken for sequencing was whole blood. This clonotype was sampled from an adult who was a healthcare worker with PCR-confirmed SARS-CoV-2 infection or an uninfected control (not recorded which). CDR3 nucleotide sequence: TGCGCCAGCAGCTTGGGCACAGGGGGACCCACGTTCAAGACCTTCGTCTACGAGCAGTACTTC. This codes for CASSLGTGGPTFKTFVYEQYF.